Below, 5 T cell receptor beta chains from the same sample are listed, as sequenced in a study of blood T cell repertoires in COVID-19. Only in-frame clones appear in the TCRdb table, and some are missing; sequencing was by immunoSEQ multiplex PCR. This sample carries 280,000 or so clones, approximately 85% of them seen once, and the ten largest clones take 9% to 9.5%. Sequences were obtained from peripheral blood. These receptors all stem from a man younger than 35 with active or convalescent COVID-19.

This chain links TRBV5-6 with TRBJ1-1; TRBD1 agrees at 8 bases. V lost 3 bases and J lost 10; bases outside the gene matches: 11. The CDR3 spans 14 residues. Germline CDR1 is SGHDT and CDR2 is YYEEEE. The CDR3: CASSSRLSDRGAFF. CDR3 nucleotides: TGTGCCAGCAGCTCCCGATTATCTGACAGGGGAGCTTTCTTT.

The rearrangement joins TRBV4-1 to TRBJ1-1; D might be TRBD1 (5 bases). Germline V lookup: CDR1 MGHRA, CDR2 YSYEKL. Trimming shortened V by 1 base and J by 6 bases, and 9 bases separated the two germline ends. This CDR3 contains 13 residues. The CDR3 DNA sequence: TGCGCCAGCAGCCAAGTTGGGGCCCCTGAAGCTTTCTTT. The encoded protein is CASSQVGAPEAFF.

This chain connects TRBV5-1 to TRBJ2-3; 10 bases are a match to TRBD1. This CDR3 contains 17 residues. Germline V CDR1 and CDR2: SGHRS, YFSETQ. Trimming took 1 base from V and 2 from J; bases not matched to a gene: 7. DNA for the CDR3: TGCGCCAGCAGCTTGACCGGGACAGGGGAAGACACAGATACGCAGTATTTT. Translating it yields CASSLTGTGEDTDTQYF.

The count of this clone is one. The V gene is TRBV5-6, the J gene TRBJ2-5; TRBD1 matches 8 bases. The CDR3 sequence is 15 residues long. Germline trimming cut 1 base from V and 3 bases from J; bases unmatched to any gene: 5. In germline, CDR1 is SGHDT, CDR2 YYEEEE. The CDR3 here is CASSLSSTGEETQYF. In DNA form, the CDR3 reads TGTGCCAGCAGCTTGTCCTCGACAGGGGAAGAGACCCAGTACTTC.

This clone was found once. The chain couples TRBV27 to TRBJ2-1; 7 bases are shared with TRBD1. The V segment lost 0 bases and the J segment 8 bases; nucleotides outside the gene matches: 4. Germline values: CDR1 MNHEY, CDR2 SMNVEV (reference sequence). The length of the CDR3 is 14 residues. Here the CDR3 reads CASSLSGGIDEQFF. CDR3 nucleotides: TGTGCCAGCAGTTTATCAGGGGGCATCGATGAGCAGTTCTTC.